These 6 T cell receptor beta chains were all obtained from the same sample, sequenced in a study of cytomegalovirus exposure and HLA in healthy donors. PCR involved 60 Vbeta and 13 Jbeta primers. The method was immunoSEQ multiplex PCR; TCRdb's version includes in-frame clones alone and lacks a portion of them. The sample includes 100,000 to 150,000 clones, roughly four fifths of them seen just once. Sequenced: PBMCs. The source is a boy aged 2 to 9 in good health and CMV-seronegative.

In its sample, this clone was seen once. This sequence joins TRBV5-4 and TRBJ2-7, with D maybe TRBD2 (7 bases). Germline CDR1 reads SGHNT; CDR2 reads YYREEE (reference sequence). This CDR3 comprises 15 residues. Trimming pared 4 bases from V and 1 base from J, leaving 15 bases between. The CDR3, as DNA: TGTGCCAGCAGCCTGACGGGGGGCCTTTCCTACGAGCAGTACTTC. It specifies CASSLTGGLSYEQYF.

The chain uses TRBV9 and TRBJ2-2, with 7 bases lining up with TRBD1. Germline CDR1 reads SGDLS; CDR2 reads YYNGEE. The CDR3 is 15 amino acids. V trimming: 3 bases; J trimming: 3 bases; junction bases outside the gene matches: 5. The CDR3 loop is CASSARQGYTGELFF. The CDR3 nucleotides read TGTGCCAGCAGCGCCCGACAGGGATACACCGGGGAGCTGTTTTTT.

The rearrangement joins TRBV7-8 to TRBJ1-6; no firm D call. From germline, CDR1 is SGHVS and CDR2 FQNEAQ. The CDR3 runs to 14 residues. Trimming pared 3 bases from V and 8 bases from J, leaving 11 bases between. CDR3 residues: CASSFLGGHSPLHF. DNA of the CDR3: TGTGCCAGCAGCTTTTTGGGAGGACATTCACCCCTCCACTTT. Supplemented by reference TRBV7-8 and TRBJ1-6, the full variable domain reads GAGVSQSPRYKVAKRGQDVALRCDPISGHVSLFWYQQALGQGPEFLTYFQNEAQLDKSGLPSDRFFAERPEGSVSTLKIQRTQQEDSAVYLCASSFLGGHSPLHFGNGTRLTVT.

The chain has TRBV10-3 and TRBJ2-2; TRBD1 is a possible D gene (6 bases). Between the trimmed V and J ends, which lost 6 bases and 4 bases, there was a span of 15 bases. Germline CDR1 reads ENHRY; CDR2 reads SYGVKD. The CDR3 consists of 15 residues. CDR3: CAIRPQGASTGELFF. The CDR3 bases are TGTGCCATCAGGCCACAGGGTGCGAGCACCGGGGAGCTGTTTTTT.

The rearrangement links TRBV2 to TRBJ2-1; 7 bases fit TRBD2. V shed 4 bases and J 1 base; nucleotides not matched to a gene: 4. The germline V gene has CDR1 SNHLY and CDR2 FYNNEI. The CDR3 runs 15 residues. The CDR3 sequence is CASSGGSGSYNEQFF. In nucleotides, the CDR3 is TGTGCCAGCAGTGGCGGTAGCGGGTCCTACAATGAGCAGTTCTTC.

This clone was seen once. J is TRBJ1-3 and V is TRBV29-1, with 8 bases lining up with TRBD1. CDR1 is SQVTM and CDR2 is ANQGSEA in the germline V gene. There are 16 residues in the CDR3. The ends lost 0 bases at V and 1 base at J; junction bases unmatched: 5. The chain's CDR3 is CSVEDWDRTSGNTIYF. The CDR3 bases are TGCAGCGTTGAAGACTGGGACAGGACTTCTGGAAACACCATATATTTT.